Shown below are 20 T cell receptor beta chains from a single sample sequenced in a study of vaccination and CD4 T cells after COVID-19 (dated by TCRdb to 2021 to 2024). The sample's treatment or condition, from its label and the paper: roughly nine-day PBMC culture with coronavirus spike peptide pools or control peptides (ViraFEST assay). Antigens for these TCRs are unknown. The library relied on PCR. TCRdb shows the sequencer as Illumina iSeq 100. At the Johns Hopkins FTIC core, DNA from the cultured CD4+ T cells underwent TCR sequencing with the Oncomine TCR Beta short-read assay. TCRdb applied fastp at Q25 and MiXCR to the public reads, then kept only in-frame beta chains. CDR3 protein sequences are deduplicated, and each keeps its most common genes and DNA. This sample lists 13,000 to 15,000 distinct CDR3 sequences; roughly 30% were detected once. Together, the top ten hold about 10% of the sample.

This specimen consisted of CD4+ T cells from blood, cultured in vitro, obtained after SARS-CoV-2 vaccination. These receptors originate from a human donor who had recovered from COVID-19.

The chain links TRBV7-6 to TRBJ1-1; no clear D. From germline, CDR1 is SGHVS and CDR2 FNYEAQ. This CDR3 has 13 residues. Trimming took 5 bases from V and 1 from J, leaving 8 bases between them. The chain's CDR3 is CASSPPGNTEAFF. As DNA, the CDR3 is TGTGCCAGCAGCCCCCCAGGGAACACTGAAGCTTTCTTT.

This clonotype is judged medium-sized. V usage is TRBV7-3 and J usage is TRBJ2-7; D unresolved. The V end was cut by 1 base, the J end by 4 bases, with 14 bases between. Germline CDR1 reads SGHTA; CDR2 reads FQGTGA. This CDR3 contains 15 residues. The CDR3 bases are TGTGCCAGCAGCTTAAATTCCGGACCCCCATACGAGCAGTACTTC. Translated, it gives CASSLNSGPPYEQYF.

This chain joins TRBV27 and TRBJ2-6; no clear D gene. The CDR3 spans 14 residues. CDR1 is MNHEY, CDR2 SMNVEV, per germline (reference sequence). With 5 bases removed from V and 4 bases from J, the gap between germline ends came to 9 bases. The CDR3 region has the DNA TGTGCCAGCAGTCGATCCTACGGGGCCAACGTCCTGACTTTC. It yields the protein CASSRSYGANVLTF.

The table lists this clonotype with a few counts. CDR3 DNA sequence: TGTGCCAGCAGATTTACAGGGATTAACACAGATACGCAGTATTTT. Protein sequence: CASRFTGINTDTQYF. The chain is built from TRBV7-9 and TRBJ2-3, with D tentatively TRBD1 (6 bases). V dropped 6 bases and J dropped 2 bases, with 15 bases sitting between them. This CDR3 comprises 15 residues. The germline V gene has CDR1 SEHNR and CDR2 FQNEAQ (reference sequence).

The rearrangement joins TRBV12-5 to TRBJ2-3; 11 nucleotides match TRBD2. The CDR3 is made up of 20 amino acids. Trimming removed 6 bases from V and 0 bases from J; junction bases left unmatched: 17. CDR1 and CDR2 from the germline V gene are LGHNT and FRNRAP. CDR3 residues: CASGLVSGGLAADSTDTQYF. CDR3 nucleotides: TGTGCTAGTGGCCTAGTGTCGGGGGGACTAGCGGCAGATAGCACAGATACGCAGTATTTT. The full variable domain, completed using reference TRBV12-5 and TRBJ2-3, is DARVTQTPRHKVTEMGQEVTMRCQPILGHNTVFWYRQTMMQGLELLAYFRNRAPLDDSGMPKDRFSAEMPDATLATLKIQPSEPRDSAVYFCASGLVSGGLAADSTDTQYFGPGTRLTVL.

The chain couples TRBV6-5 to TRBJ1-1; D is unresolved. V shed 2 bases and J shed 1 base, with 5 bases lying between them. The germline gives CDR1 MNHEY, CDR2 SVGAGI. The CDR3 has 13 amino acids. CDR3 DNA sequence: TGTGCCAGCAGTTACGCAGGGAACACTGAAGCTTTCTTT. Its protein product is CASSYAGNTEAFF.

The chain carries TRBV19 and TRBJ2-6; tentative D call: TRBD1 (6 bases). Trimming took 3 bases from V and 0 from J, leaving 12 bases between them. CDR3 size: 17 residues. Germline V gene sequence: CDR1 LNHDA, CDR2 SQIVND (reference sequence). This chain's CDR3 is CASSIDRPYSGANVLTF. The CDR3 DNA is TGTGCCAGTAGTATCGACAGGCCCTACTCTGGGGCCAACGTCCTGACTTTC.

V usage is TRBV7-2 and J usage is TRBJ2-2, with D possibly matching TRBD1 (6 bases). V gave up 0 bases and J gave up 4 bases, with 6 bases separating them. This CDR3 region has 14 residues. Germline V gene sequence: CDR1 SGHTA, CDR2 FQGNSA. The CDR3 DNA reads as TGTGCCAGCAGCTTAGCACAGGGCACCGGGGAGCTGTTTTTT. Translation: CASSLAQGTGELFF.

The chain employs TRBV20-1 and TRBJ2-7; D not resolved. V was pared by 0 bases and J by 0 bases, with 18 bases between. The CDR3 is 17 amino acids. The V gene's germline CDR1 is DFQATT and CDR2 SNEGSKA (reference sequence). CDR3 residues: CSARDLGWSKISYEQYF. CDR3 nucleotides: TGCAGTGCTAGAGACCTGGGATGGTCCAAAATCTCCTACGAGCAGTACTTC.

The chain employs TRBV20-1 and TRBJ1-6, with D tentatively TRBD1 (5 bases). V dropped 5 bases and J dropped 4 bases, with 18 bases sitting between them. The CDR3 is 16 amino acids. Germline V CDR1 and CDR2: DFQATT, SNEGSKA (reference sequence). As DNA, the CDR3 is TGCAGTGCTTTACAGCATACGCCAGGGTATAATTCACCCCTCCACTTT. The encoded protein is CSALQHTPGYNSPLHF.

This clonotype was counted between two and nine times. This chain joins TRBV12-3 or TRBV12-4 and TRBJ1-2; 7 bases map to TRBD1. This CDR3 spans 13 amino acids. The V gene end was trimmed by 8 bases and the J gene end by 4 bases; junction bases not matched to a gene: 7. CDR3 region: CASGQGEGYGYTF. CDR3 sequence (DNA): TGTGCCAGCGGCCAGGGGGAGGGCTATGGCTACACCTTC.

This clonotype showed up just a few times. V gene TRBV6-1 combines with J gene TRBJ2-7; no definite D call. Germline-derived CDR1 and CDR2 are MNHNS and SASEGT. The CDR3 runs to 14 residues. With 10 bases removed from V and 0 bases from J, the gap between germline ends came to 16 bases. The CDR3 loop is CATSFKRSSYEQYF. CDR3 bases: TGTGCCACCTCCTTCAAGCGCAGCTCCTACGAGCAGTACTTC.

This clonotype has just a few counts. The CDR3, as DNA: TGCAGTGCTAGAGGCCGACAGGGGCCCCAAGAGACCCAGTACTTC. This codes for CSARGRQGPQETQYF. The rearrangement joins TRBV20-1 to TRBJ2-5, with 8 bases aligning to TRBD1. The germline V gene encodes CDR1 DFQATT and CDR2 SNEGSKA (reference sequence). CDR3 length: 15 residues. Unmatched junction bases numbered 5, after V lost 1 base and J lost 1 base.

The rearrangement joins TRBV7-6 to TRBJ1-1; unclear D gene. The CDR3 consists of 13 residues. The V end lost 5 bases, the J end lost 2 bases, and 9 bases lay between the germline ends. Germline V gene sequence: CDR1 SGHVS, CDR2 FNYEAQ. The CDR3: CASSRTVNTEAFF. The CDR3 DNA follows: TGTGCCAGCAGCCGGACGGTAAACACTGAAGCTTTCTTT.

This chain uses TRBV28 with TRBJ2-1, with 15 bases lining up with TRBD2. Trimming at V came to 8 bases and at J to 9 bases, leaving 14 bases not matched to a gene. The germline CDR1 and CDR2 sequences are MDHEN and SYDVKM. This CDR3 spans 17 amino acids. Here the CDR3 reads CASGVAGTSGRKGEQFF. The DNA for the CDR3 is TGTGCCAGCGGGGTTGCCGGGACTAGCGGGAGGAAGGGTGAGCAGTTCTTC. Filled out from reference TRBV28 and TRBJ2-1, the complete variable domain reads DVKVTQSSRYLVKRTGEKVFLECVQDMDHENMFWYRQDPGLGLRLIYFSYDVKMKEKGDIPEGYSVSREKKERFSLILESASTNQTSMYLCASGVAGTSGRKGEQFFGPGTRLTVL.

The table lists this clonotype with a few counts. The chain employs TRBV19 and TRBJ2-7; TRBD1 or TRBD2 may be the D gene (5 bases each). Trimming took off 3 bases at V and 3 bases at J, with 15 bases between the two ends. CDR3 size: 15 residues. From germline, CDR1 is LNHDA and CDR2 SQIVND (reference sequence). The CDR3 coding sequence is TGTGCCAGTAGTATCCCAGGGACGAGGGGCTACGAGCAGTACTTC. Translation gives CASSIPGTRGYEQYF.

The V gene is TRBV6-1, the J gene TRBJ2-5; 13 bases are shared with TRBD2. Germline loops: CDR1 MNHNS, CDR2 SASEGT. The CDR3 is 13 residues long. V shed 4 bases, J shed 7 bases, and the junction held 0 bases outside the gene matches. The CDR3 is CASSGLAGGTQYF. CDR3 sequence (DNA): TGTGCCAGCAGTGGACTAGCGGGAGGGACCCAGTACTTC.

This clonotype was observed a few times. This chain connects TRBV6-5 to TRBJ2-7, with 8 bases that match TRBD1. Germline values: CDR1 MNHEY, CDR2 SVGAGI. The V gene end was trimmed by 2 bases and the J gene end by 4 bases; junction bases not matched to a gene: 7. CDR3 length equals 15 residues. CDR3 coding DNA: TGTGCCAGCAGTTACCAAAATGACAGGGGATACGAGCAGTACTTC. Protein sequence: CASSYQNDRGYEQYF.

The gene calls are TRBV6-5 and TRBJ2-2; 7 bases fit TRBD2. The CDR3 is 17 residues long. Germline V CDR1 and CDR2: MNHEY, SVGAGI. Trimming took 0 bases from V and 4 from J; bases not matched to a gene: 8. The CDR3 spells CASSYSVLAVGTGELFF. DNA for the CDR3: TGTGCCAGCAGTTACTCAGTTCTAGCGGTAGGCACCGGGGAGCTGTTTTTT.

This rearrangement joins TRBV7-9 to TRBJ2-3; no definite D call. V was clipped by 6 bases and J by 3 bases, with 10 bases between them. In germline, CDR1 is SEHNR, CDR2 FQNEAQ (reference sequence). The CDR3 contains 13 residues. CDR3 sequence (DNA): TGTGCCAGCAGTTTCCAAGGGACAGATACGCAGTATTTT. This codes for CASSFQGTDTQYF.